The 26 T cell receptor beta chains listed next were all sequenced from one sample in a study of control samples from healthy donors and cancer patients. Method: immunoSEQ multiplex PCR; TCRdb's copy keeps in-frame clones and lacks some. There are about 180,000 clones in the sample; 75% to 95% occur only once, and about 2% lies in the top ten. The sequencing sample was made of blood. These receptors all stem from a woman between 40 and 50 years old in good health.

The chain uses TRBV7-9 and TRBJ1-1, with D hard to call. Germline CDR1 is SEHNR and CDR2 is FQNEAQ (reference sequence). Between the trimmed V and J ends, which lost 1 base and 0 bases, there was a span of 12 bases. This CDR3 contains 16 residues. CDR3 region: CASSLGGGNMNTEAFF. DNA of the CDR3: TGTGCCAGCAGCTTAGGGGGAGGGAACATGAACACTGAAGCTTTCTTT.

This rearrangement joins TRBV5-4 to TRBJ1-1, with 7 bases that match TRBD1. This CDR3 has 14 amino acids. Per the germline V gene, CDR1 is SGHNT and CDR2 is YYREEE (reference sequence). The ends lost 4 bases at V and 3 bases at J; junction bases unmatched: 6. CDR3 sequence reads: CASSPRTGHTEAFF. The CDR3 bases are TGTGCCAGCAGCCCGAGGACAGGCCACACTGAAGCTTTCTTT.

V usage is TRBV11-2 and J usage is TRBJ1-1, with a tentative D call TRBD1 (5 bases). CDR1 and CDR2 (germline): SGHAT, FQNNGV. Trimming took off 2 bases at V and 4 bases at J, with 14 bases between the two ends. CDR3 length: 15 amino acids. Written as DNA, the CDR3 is TGTGCCAGCAGCTTAAGGGGAAGGGATCCCACTGAAGCTTTCTTT. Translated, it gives CASSLRGRDPTEAFF.

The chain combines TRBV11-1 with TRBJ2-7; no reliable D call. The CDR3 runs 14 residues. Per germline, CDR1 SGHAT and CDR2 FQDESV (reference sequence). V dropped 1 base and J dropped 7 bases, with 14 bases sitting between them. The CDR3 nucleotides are TGTGCCAGCAGCTTAGTGCCCGCCTTGGGGGAGCAGTACTTC. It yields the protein CASSLVPALGEQYF.

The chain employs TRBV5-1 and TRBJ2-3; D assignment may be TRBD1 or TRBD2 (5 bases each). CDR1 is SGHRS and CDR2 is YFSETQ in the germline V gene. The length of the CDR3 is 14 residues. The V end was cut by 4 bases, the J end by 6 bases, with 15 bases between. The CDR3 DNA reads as TGCGCCAGCAGCCCCTGGGGGACCTCGGATACGCAGTATTTT. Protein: CASSPWGTSDTQYF. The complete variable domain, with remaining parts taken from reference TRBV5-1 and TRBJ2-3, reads KAGVTQTPRYLIKTRGQQVTLSCSPISGHRSVSWYQQTPGQGLQFLFEYFSETQRNKGNFPGRFSGRQFSNSRSEMNVSTLELGDSALYLCASSPWGTSDTQYFGPGTRLTVL.

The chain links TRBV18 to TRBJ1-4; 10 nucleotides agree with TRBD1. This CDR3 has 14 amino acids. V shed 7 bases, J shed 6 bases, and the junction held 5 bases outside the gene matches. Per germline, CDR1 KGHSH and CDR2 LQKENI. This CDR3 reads CASFSGTGDEKLFF. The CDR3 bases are TGTGCCAGCTTCTCCGGGACAGGGGATGAAAAACTGTTTTTT. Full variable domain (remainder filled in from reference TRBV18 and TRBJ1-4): NAGVMQNPRHLVRRRGQEARLRCSPMKGHSHVYWYRQLPEEGLKFMVYLQKENIIDESGMPKERFSAEFPKEGPSILRIQQVVRGDSAAYFCASFSGTGDEKLFFGSGTQLSVL.

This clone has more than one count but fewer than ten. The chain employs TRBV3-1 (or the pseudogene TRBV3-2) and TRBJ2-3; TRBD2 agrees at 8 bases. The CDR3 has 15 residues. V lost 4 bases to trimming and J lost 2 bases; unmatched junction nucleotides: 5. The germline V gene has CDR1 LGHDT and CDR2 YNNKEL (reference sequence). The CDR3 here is CASSPRGGYTDTQYF. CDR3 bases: TGTGCCAGCAGCCCCCGGGGGGGATACACAGATACGCAGTATTTT.

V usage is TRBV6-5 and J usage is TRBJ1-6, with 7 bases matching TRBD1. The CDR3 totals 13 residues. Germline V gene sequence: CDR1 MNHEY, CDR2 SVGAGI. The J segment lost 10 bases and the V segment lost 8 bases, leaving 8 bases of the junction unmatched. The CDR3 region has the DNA TGTGCCAGCCTATTGACAGGGTACTCACCCCTCCACTTT. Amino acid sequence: CASLLTGYSPLHF.

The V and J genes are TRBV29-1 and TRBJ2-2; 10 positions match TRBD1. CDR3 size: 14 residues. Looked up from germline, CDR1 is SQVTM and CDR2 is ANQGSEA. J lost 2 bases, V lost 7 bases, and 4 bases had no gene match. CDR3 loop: CSATTGGNTGELFF. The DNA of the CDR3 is TGCAGCGCAACGACAGGGGGCAACACCGGGGAGCTGTTTTTT.

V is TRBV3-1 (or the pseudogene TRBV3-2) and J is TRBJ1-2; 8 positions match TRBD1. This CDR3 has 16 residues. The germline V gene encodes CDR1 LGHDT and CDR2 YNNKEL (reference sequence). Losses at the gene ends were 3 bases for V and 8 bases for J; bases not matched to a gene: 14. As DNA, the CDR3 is TGTGCCAGCAGCCATAGGACAGGGTTTGTTTCTCTCGGCTACACCTTC. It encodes CASSHRTGFVSLGYTF.

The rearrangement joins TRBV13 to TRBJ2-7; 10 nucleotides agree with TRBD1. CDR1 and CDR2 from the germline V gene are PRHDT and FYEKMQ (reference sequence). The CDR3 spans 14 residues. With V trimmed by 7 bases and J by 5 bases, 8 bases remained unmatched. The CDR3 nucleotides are TGTGCCAGCAAGTATGGGACAGGGGTTCACGAGCAGTACTTC. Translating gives CASKYGTGVHEQYF.

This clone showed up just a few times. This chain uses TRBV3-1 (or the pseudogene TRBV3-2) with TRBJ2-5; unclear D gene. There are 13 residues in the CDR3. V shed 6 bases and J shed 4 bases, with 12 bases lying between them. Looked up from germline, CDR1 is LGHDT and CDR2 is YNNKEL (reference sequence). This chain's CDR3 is CASSRTIRETQYF. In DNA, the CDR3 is TGTGCCAGCAGTCGGACGATTCGAGAGACCCAGTACTTC.

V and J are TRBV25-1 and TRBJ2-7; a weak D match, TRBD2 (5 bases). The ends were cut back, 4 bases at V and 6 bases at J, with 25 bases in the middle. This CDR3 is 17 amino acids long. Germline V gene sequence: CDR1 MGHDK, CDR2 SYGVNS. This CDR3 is CASSGPGEGYPSGEQYF. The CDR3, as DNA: TGTGCCAGCAGTGGCCCCGGGGAAGGCTACCCGTCGGGCGAGCAGTACTTC.

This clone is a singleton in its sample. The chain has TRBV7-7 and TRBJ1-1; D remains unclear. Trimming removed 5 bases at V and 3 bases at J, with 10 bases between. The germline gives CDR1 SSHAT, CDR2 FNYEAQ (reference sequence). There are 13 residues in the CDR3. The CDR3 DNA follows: TGTGCCAGCAGCCCCCTAAGCGACACTGAAGCTTTCTTT. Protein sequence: CASSPLSDTEAFF. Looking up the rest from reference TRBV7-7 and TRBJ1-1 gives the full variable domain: GAGVSQSPRYKVTKRGQDVTLRCDPISSHATLYWYQQALGQGPEFLTYFNYEAQPDKSGLPSDRFSAERPEGSISTLTIQRTEQRDSAMYRCASSPLSDTEAFFGQGTRLTVV.

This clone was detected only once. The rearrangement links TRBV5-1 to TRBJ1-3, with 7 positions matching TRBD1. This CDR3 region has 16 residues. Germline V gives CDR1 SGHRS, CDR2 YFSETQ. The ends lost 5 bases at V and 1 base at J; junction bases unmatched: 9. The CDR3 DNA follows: TGCGCCAGCAGTCCACAGGGGACCCCTTCTGGAAACACCATATATTTT. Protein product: CASSPQGTPSGNTIYF.

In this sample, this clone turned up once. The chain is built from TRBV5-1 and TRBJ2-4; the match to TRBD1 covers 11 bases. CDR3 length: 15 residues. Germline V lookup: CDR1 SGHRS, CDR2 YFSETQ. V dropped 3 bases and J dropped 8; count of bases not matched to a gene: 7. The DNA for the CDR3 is TGCGCCAGCAGCTCCTTCGGGGACAGGGGGGACATTCAGTACTTC. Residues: CASSSFGDRGDIQYF. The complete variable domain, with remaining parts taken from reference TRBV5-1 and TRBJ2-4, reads KAGVTQTPRYLIKTRGQQVTLSCSPISGHRSVSWYQQTPGQGLQFLFEYFSETQRNKGNFPGRFSGRQFSNSRSEMNVSTLELGDSALYLCASSSFGDRGDIQYFGAGTRLSVL.

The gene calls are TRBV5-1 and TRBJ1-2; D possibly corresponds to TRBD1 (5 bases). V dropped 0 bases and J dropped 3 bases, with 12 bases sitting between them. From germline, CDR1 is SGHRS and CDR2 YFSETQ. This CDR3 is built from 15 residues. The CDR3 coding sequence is TGCGCCAGCAGCTTGGTGAGAGGGGACGACTATGGCTACACCTTC. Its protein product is CASSLVRGDDYGYTF.

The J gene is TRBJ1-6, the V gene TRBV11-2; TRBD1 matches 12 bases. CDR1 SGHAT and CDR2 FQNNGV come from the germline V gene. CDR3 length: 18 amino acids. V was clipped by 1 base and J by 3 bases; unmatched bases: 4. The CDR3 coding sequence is TGTGCCAGCAGCTTAGCGGGACAGGGGGCTCGCTATAATTCACCCCTCCACTTT. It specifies CASSLAGQGARYNSPLHF.

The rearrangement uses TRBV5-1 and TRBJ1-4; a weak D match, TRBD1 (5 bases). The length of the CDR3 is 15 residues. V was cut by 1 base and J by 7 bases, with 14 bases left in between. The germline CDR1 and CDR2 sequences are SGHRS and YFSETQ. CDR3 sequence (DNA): TGCGCCAGCAGCTTGAACCCCTGGGGGGGTGAAAAACTGTTTTTT. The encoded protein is CASSLNPWGGEKLFF.

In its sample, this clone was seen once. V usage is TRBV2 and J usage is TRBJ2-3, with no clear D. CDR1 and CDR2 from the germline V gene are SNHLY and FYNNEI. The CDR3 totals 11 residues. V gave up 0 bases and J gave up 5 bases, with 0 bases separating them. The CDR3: CASSEADTQYF. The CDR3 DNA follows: TGTGCCAGCAGTGAAGCAGATACGCAGTATTTT.

CDR3 DNA: TGTGCCAGCAGCCAAGATTGGACTGACTTTTTTGGCTACACCTTC. Protein product: CASSQDWTDFFGYTF. V usage is TRBV3-1 (or the pseudogene TRBV3-2) and J usage is TRBJ1-2; D remains unclear. CDR1 is LGHDT, CDR2 YNNKEL, per germline (reference sequence). The CDR3 consists of 15 residues. The germline V and J ends were trimmed by 0 bases and 7 bases, with 15 bases remaining between them.

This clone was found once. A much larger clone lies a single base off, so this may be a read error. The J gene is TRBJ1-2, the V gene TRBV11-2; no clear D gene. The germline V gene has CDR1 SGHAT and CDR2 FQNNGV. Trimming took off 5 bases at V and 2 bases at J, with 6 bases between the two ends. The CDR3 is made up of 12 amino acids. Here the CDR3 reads CASSAGNYGYTF. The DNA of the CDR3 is TGTGCCAGCAGCGCCGGGAACTATGGCTACACCTTC.

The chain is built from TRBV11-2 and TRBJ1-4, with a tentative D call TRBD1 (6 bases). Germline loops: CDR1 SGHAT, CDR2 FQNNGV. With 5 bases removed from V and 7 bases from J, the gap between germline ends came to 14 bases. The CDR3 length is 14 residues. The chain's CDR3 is CASSPFRGVEKLFF. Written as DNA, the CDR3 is TGTGCCAGCAGCCCCTTTAGGGGGGTTGAAAAACTGTTTTTT.

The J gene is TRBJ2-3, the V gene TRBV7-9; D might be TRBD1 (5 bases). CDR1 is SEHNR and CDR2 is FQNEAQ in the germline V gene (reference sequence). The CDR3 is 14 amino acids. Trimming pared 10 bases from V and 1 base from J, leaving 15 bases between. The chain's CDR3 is CATPTAPGTDTQYF. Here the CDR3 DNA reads TGTGCCACCCCGACAGCCCCTGGCACAGATACGCAGTATTTT.

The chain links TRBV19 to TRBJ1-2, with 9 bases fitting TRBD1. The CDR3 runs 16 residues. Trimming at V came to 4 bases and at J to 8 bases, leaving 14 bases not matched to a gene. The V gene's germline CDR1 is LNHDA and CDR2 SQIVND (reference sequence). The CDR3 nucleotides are TGTGCCAGTAGTACCCCTGGGACAGGGTTGGGTGAAGGCTACACCTTC. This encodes CASSTPGTGLGEGYTF.

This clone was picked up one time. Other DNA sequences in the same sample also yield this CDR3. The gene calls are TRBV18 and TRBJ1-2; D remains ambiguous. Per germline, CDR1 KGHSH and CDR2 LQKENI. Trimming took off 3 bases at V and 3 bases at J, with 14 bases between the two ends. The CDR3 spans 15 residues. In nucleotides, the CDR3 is TGTGCCAGCTCACCCGCGCCCCAAGGCGACTATGGCTACACCTTC. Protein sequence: CASSPAPQGDYGYTF.